This T cell receptor (beta chain) derives from a study of control samples from healthy donors and cancer patients. Some clones are missing from TCRdb's copy, which holds only in-frame ones; the method was immunoSEQ multiplex PCR. Of more than 80,000 clones in the sample, 90% to 95% were seen once. This CDR3 has 13 residues. Trimming cost V 4 bases and J 8 bases, with 11 bases left between them. The germline V gene encodes CDR1 KGHSH and CDR2 LQKENI. The sample consisted of blood. This clonotype was sampled from a man younger than 35 in good health. The V and J genes are TRBV18 and TRBJ1-4; D gene ambiguous. Written as DNA, the CDR3 is TGTGCCAGCTCACAAGACGTTTTCGAAAAACTGTTTTTT. As protein: CASSQDVFEKLFF.